Described below is a single T cell receptor beta chain sequence and its context. The CDR3 is 14 residues long. Looked up from germline, CDR1 is MDHEN and CDR2 is SYDVKM. The ends were cut back, 6 bases at V and 6 bases at J, with 17 bases in the middle. The data derive from a study of blood T cell repertoires in COVID-19. Study in general: Samples representing acute and convalescent COVID-19 were sourced from the United States, Italy and Spain.

The repertoire was sequenced with immunoSEQ multiplex PCR; TCRdb's copy has only in-frame clones and lacks some. The table records about 210,000 clones, 92% of them present only once. The chain couples TRBV28 to TRBJ1-2, with D possibly being TRBD1 (5 bases). Material for sequencing was peripheral blood. This receptor was obtained from a man younger than 45 with acute or convalescent COVID-19. CDR3 in DNA: TGTGCCAGCAGGCTATCCGGGGGGAGGCATGGCTACACCTTC. Amino acid sequence: CASRLSGGRHGYTF.